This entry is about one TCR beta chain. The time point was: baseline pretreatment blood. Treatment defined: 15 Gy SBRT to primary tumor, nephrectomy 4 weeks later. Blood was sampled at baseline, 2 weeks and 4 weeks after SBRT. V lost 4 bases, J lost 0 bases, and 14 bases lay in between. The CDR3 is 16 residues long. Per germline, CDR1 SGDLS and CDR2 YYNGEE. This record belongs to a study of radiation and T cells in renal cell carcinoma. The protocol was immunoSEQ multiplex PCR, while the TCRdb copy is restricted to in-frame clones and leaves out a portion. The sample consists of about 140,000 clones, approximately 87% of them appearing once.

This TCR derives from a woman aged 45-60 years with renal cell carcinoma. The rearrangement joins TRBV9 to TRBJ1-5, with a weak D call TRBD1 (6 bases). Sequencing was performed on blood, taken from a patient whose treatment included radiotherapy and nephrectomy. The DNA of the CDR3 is TGTGCCAGCAGCTACTCTCGGACAGCTAGCAATCAGCCCCAGCATTTT. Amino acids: CASSYSRTASNQPQHF.